The rows below give T cell receptor beta chains drawn from one sample of a study of T cells in Graves' hyperthyroidism and ophthalmopathy. TCRdb processed the multiplex PCR reads anew with MiXCR; each CDR3 protein has one entry. The table lists approximately 640,000 distinct CDR3 sequences, 15% to 20% of them singletons. Sequenced sample: blood. Receptor source: a man aged 45 to 65 with Graves' hyperthyroidism. The CDR3 runs from the conserved cysteine through the conserved F or W. The order of the fields is D gene, V gene, clone size, CDR3 length, J gene, CDR3 protein, CDR3 DNA. D genes are given only for firm matches. Expanded clones get a size class; other rows say once, few or many, or leave the size out.

TRBD1,TRBV6-1,-,15,TRBJ1-1,CASSPVGTGNTEAFF,TGTGCCAGCAGCCCCGTCGGGACAGGGAACACTGAAGCTTTCTTT
-,TRBV3-1,-,14,TRBJ2-1,CASSHSGAPNEQFF,TGTGCCAGCAGCCATTCCGGAGCGCCGAATGAGCAGTTCTTC
-,TRBV3-1,-,14,TRBJ2-7,CASTRGRSSYEQYF,TGTGCCAGTACCCGTGGCCGCAGCTCCTACGAGCAGTACTTC
-,TRBV3-1,-,14,TRBJ1-2,CASSSGAGSYGYTF,TGTGCCAGCAGCTCGGGGGCGGGTAGCTATGGCTACACCTTC
-,TRBV30,-,11,TRBJ2-1,CAWTAYNEQFF,TGTGCCTGGACAGCCTACAATGAGCAGTTCTTC
TRBD1,TRBV5-4,-,15,TRBJ1-2,CASRTYTGQGYGYTF,TGTGCCAGCAGAACTTATACGGGACAGGGGTATGGCTACACCTTC
-,TRBV28,-,16,TRBJ2-1,CASSLWRRKSYNEQCF,TGTGCCAGCAGTTTATGGCGGCGAAAATCCTACAATGAGCAGTGCTTC
-,TRBV5-1,-,14,TRBJ1-1,CASSLFGWSSEAFF,TGCGCCAGCAGCTTGTTTGGATGGAGCTCTGAAGCTTTCTTT
TRBD2,TRBV7-3,many,13,TRBJ2-3,CASSWGLADTQYF,TGTGCCAGCAGCTGGGGACTAGCTGACACGCAGTATTTT
TRBD1,TRBV6-2/TRBV6-3,many,16,TRBJ2-5,CASSYSETGVTETQYF,TGTGCCAGCAGTTATTCGGAGACAGGGGTAACGGAGACCCAGTACTTC
TRBD1,TRBV10-1,few,14,TRBJ2-5,CASSVGQGTETQYF,TGCGCCAGCAGTGTGGGACAGGGTACAGAGACCCAGTACTTC
TRBD2,TRBV6-1,many,14,TRBJ2-7,CASSPGLVLYEQYF,TGTGCCAGCAGTCCCGGACTAGTGTTATACGAGCAGTACTTC
TRBD1,TRBV28,many,14,TRBJ2-3,CASIPGQGTDTQYF,TGTGCCAGCATTCCGGGACAGGGCACAGATACGCAGTATTTT
TRBD1,TRBV12-3/TRBV12-4,-,14,TRBJ1-5,CASRGTGEVQSQHF,TGTGCCAGCAGGGGGACAGGGGAGGTTCAGTCCCAGCATTTT
-,TRBV12-5,many,12,TRBJ2-1,CASGYSGNEQFF,TGTGCTAGTGGTTACAGTGGCAATGAGCAGTTCTTC
-,TRBV3-1,-,13,TRBJ2-7,CASSQAWGDEQYF,TGTGCCAGCAGCCAAGCGTGGGGAGACGAGCAGTACTTC
-,TRBV2,many,15,TRBJ2-3,CASSEAPGNLDTQYF,TGTGCCAGCAGTGAAGCCCCTGGAAACTTGGATACGCAGTATTTT
-,TRBV14,-,17,TRBJ1-4,CASSQAGGDGPRAKLFF,TGTGCCAGCAGCCAAGCTGGAGGCGACGGGCCCAGAGCTAAACTGTTTTTT
-,TRBV20-1,many,14,TRBJ1-1,CSARDQNGNTEAFF,TGCAGTGCTAGAGATCAAAACGGAAACACTGAAGCTTTCTTT
-,TRBV3-1,few,17,TRBJ2-1,CASSQETTHRAYNEQFF,TGTGCCAGCAGCCAAGAAACTACCCATCGCGCCTACAATGAGCAGTTCTTC
-,TRBV20-1,many,13,TRBJ1-1,CSAERDLSTEAFF,TGCAGTGCAGAGCGGGATTTAAGCACTGAAGCTTTCTTT
TRBD1,TRBV12-3/TRBV12-4,-,13,TRBJ2-5,CATKQGAGETQYF,TGTGCCACCAAACAGGGGGCGGGAGAGACCCAGTACTTC
TRBD2,TRBV3-1,-,13,TRBJ2-7,CASREGVQYEQYF,TGTGCCAGCCGGGAGGGCGTCCAGTACGAGCAGTACTTC
-,TRBV10-2,few,17,TRBJ2-1,CASSDPSQGGLNNEQFF,TGCGCCAGCAGTGACCCCTCCCAGGGCGGACTAAACAATGAGCAGTTCTTC
-,TRBV5-6,few,18,TRBJ1-1,CASSGLVRGRGYNTEAFF,TGTGCCAGCAGCGGGCTCGTGAGGGGACGAGGATATAACACTGAAGCTTTCTTT
TRBD2,TRBV25-1,-,17,TRBJ2-3,CASSGLTGLAGRDTQYF,TGTGCCAGCAGTGGCCTGACCGGACTAGCGGGGAGGGATACGCAGTATTTT
TRBD2,TRBV19,-,14,TRBJ2-3,CASCLAEGTDTQYF,TGTGCCAGTTGCCTAGCGGAGGGCACAGATACGCAGTATTTT
TRBD1,TRBV6-1,-,14,TRBJ2-2,CATVQGANTGELFF,TGTGCCACCGTGCAGGGGGCGAACACCGGGGAGCTGTTTTTT
TRBD2,TRBV11-2,-,17,TRBJ2-3,CASSFPTSGTSTDTQYF,TGTGCCAGCAGCTTCCCCACTAGCGGGACTAGCACAGATACGCAGTATTTT
TRBD1,TRBV24-1,few,13,TRBJ1-3,CATGTEGGNTIYF,TGTGCCACTGGGACAGAGGGCGGAAACACCATATATTTT
TRBD2,TRBV11-3,-,17,TRBJ2-1,CASSYGTSGYSYNEQFF,TGTGCCAGCAGCTACGGGACTAGCGGATACTCCTACAATGAGCAGTTCTTC
-,TRBV7-9,-,12,TRBJ1-1,CASISQAPEAFF,TGTGCCAGCATCTCCCAGGCGCCCGAAGCTTTCTTT
TRBD2,TRBV11-2,many,15,TRBJ2-1,CASSFRLSGRAFQFF,TGTGCCAGCAGCTTTAGGTTGAGCGGGAGGGCCTTCCAGTTCTTC
TRBD1,TRBV5-1,-,15,TRBJ2-2,CASSLSPGGPGELFF,TGCGCCAGCAGCTTGTCGCCAGGGGGTCCCGGGGAGCTGTTTTTT
-,TRBV7-2,many,14,TRBJ2-5,CASSLGGGIETQYF,TGTGCCAGCAGCTTAGGTGGGGGAATCGAGACCCAGTACTTC
-,TRBV6-1,few,13,TRBJ2-1,CASSRGPDNEQFF,TGTGCCAGCAGTCGAGGGCCTGACAATGAGCAGTTCTTC
-,TRBV28,many,16,TRBJ2-7,CASSSPSRVSSYEQYF,TGTGCCAGCAGTTCCCCCTCTAGAGTGAGCTCCTACGAGCAGTACTTC
-,TRBV25-1,-,14,TRBJ2-5,CASSDLDSSGTQYF,TGTGCCAGCAGTGACCTCGACAGTAGCGGGACCCAGTACTTC
-,TRBV7-2,few,15,TRBJ1-1,CASSLGTSPGTEAFF,TGTGCCAGCAGCTTGGGGACGTCTCCGGGCACTGAAGCTTTCTTT
TRBD2,TRBV6-1,many,16,TRBJ2-1,CASSRTSGRVYNEQFF,TGTGCCAGCAGTCGGACTAGCGGGAGAGTCTACAATGAGCAGTTCTTC
-,TRBV10-3,many,14,TRBJ1-1,CAISAQGTNTEAFF,TGTGCCATCAGTGCCCAGGGGACGAACACTGAAGCTTTCTTT